This note documents a single T cell receptor (beta chain) sequence. No cognate antigen has been identified for it. No base quality values were provided; no much bigger clone lies one nucleotide off. Receptor libraries were prepared by the immunoSEQ multiplex PCR assay. For the multiplex PCR, a mixture combining 60 forward primers for TCR Vbeta segments and 13 reverse primers for TCR Jbeta segments was used. The CDR3 region of rearranged TCR beta genes was amplified from genomic DNA with a multiplex PCR assay. Amplified TCR beta libraries were sequenced as 87-base-pair reads on the Illumina HiSeq System. The study's own analysis went as follows. A later analysis counted approximately 84 million unique TCR beta chains across the 670 or so repertoires, and roughly 11 million of these chains were shared by at least two donors. Raw reads were error-corrected and collapsed into unique sequences with a nearest-neighbor algorithm that merged closely related sequences to remove PCR and sequencing errors. Alignment of CDR3 sequences to IMGT reference sequences was used to assign V, D and J gene segments. For a sequence to be retained, a match of at least six nucleotides to both a V gene segment and a J gene segment was required. A rearrangement counted as productive if the CDR3 had no stop codons and remained in frame with V and J, and every other rearrangement counted as non-productive. CDR3 was defined according to IMGT convention as the region running from the second conserved V-encoded cysteine to the conserved J-encoded phenylalanine. The earlier analysis of roughly 590 of the donors excluded sequences that lacked an unambiguous match to a single V gene segment. An earlier analysis of around 600 of the donors classified V segments as functional when productive rearrangements were above 56.7% and as segregating when the standard deviation between donors was above 5%. A statistical classification framework was built to diagnose cytomegalovirus status from the catalog of TCR beta chain sequences. In a later analysis, TCR nucleotide sequences were compared against IMGT/GENE-DB human TR gene sequences so that V and J genes could be assigned. In a later analysis, CDR3 sequences and most-parsimonious VDJ recombination scenarios were assigned using the TCRdist pipeline. In a later analysis, each TCR beta chain was defined by its CDR3 amino acid sequence together with its V-gene family, and reads without a unique V-gene family were excluded. As a way to deal with suspected cross-contamination and a sequencing artifact, a later analysis dropped approximately 570 nucleotide sequences that were highly shared and had low generation probability. In a later analysis, a clonal expansion index for each public chain was calculated from normalized within-repertoire ranks of inferred template counts. A later analysis computed generation probabilities with a VDJ recombination model fitted to out-of-frame rearrangements, and checked the results against IGoR. A later analysis scored TCR-TCR, TCR-HLA and TCR-CMV co-occurrence with hypergeometric tests, applying a repertoire-size bias correction to TCR pairs. A later analysis estimated false discovery rates by permuting HLA or CMV assignments 20 times. In a later analysis, co-occurring TCRs were grouped using DBSCAN, with TCRdist sequence similarity added in when clustering inside HLA-allele-positive subsets. For co-occurrence clustering, repertoires with fewer than 30,000 or more than 120,000 public chains were excluded, along with 4 to 6 repertoires with anomalous nucleotide sharing. The source is immuneACCESS, and TCRdb retained only in-frame sequences with V and J called. Part of the clones is not carried over; for the studies checked, unresolved V genes explain less than half of this, and the remainder is unexplained. That table gives V, J and clone size, and the DNA gave D and trimming. This sample holds 110,000 to 150,000 clones; roughly 80% were observed only once. The top ten clones comprise around 2.9% of the sample.

The CDR3 runs 14 residues from the cysteine to the phenylalanine. Just CDR3 DNA is preserved here, 42 bases in frame from base 1. CDR1 and CDR2, per the germline V gene, are MDHEN and SYDVKM. V is pared back by 6 bases and J by 1 base, with 12 bases lying between the germline termini. The sample comes from a study of cytomegalovirus exposure and HLA in healthy donors (dated by TCRdb to the late 2010s). Study-wide context: An earlier analysis of 550 to 700 of the donors reported 250 to 350 Gb of sequence data and more than 90 million unique TCR beta sequences from 150 million to 200 million T cells. Roughly 5 DR-DQ haplotypes were treated as single units for association and clustering because of strong linkage in the cohort. Of the roughly 420 genotyped donors, more than 75% were placed in the genetic ancestry cluster associated with self-reported Caucasian donors. Class I and class II HLA loci were covered by the typing at four-digit resolution. The aim of the study was to test whether cataloging public T cell receptors could identify signatures of past pathogen exposure. An earlier analysis of 450 to 750 of the donors used high-throughput TCR beta sequencing to judge whether each TCR beta V gene segment behaved as functional or pseudogenic. Besides the first cohort of some 670 subjects, a separate validation cohort made up of about 120 different subjects was used. A later genetic analysis took genome-wide SNP genotypes for about 55% of the roughly 700 donors and used that subset as a discovery cohort. Every repertoire in the discovery cohort had been generated on one and the same sequencing platform. The study used immunosequencing to profile the T cell repertoires of several hundred subjects and linked those repertoires to cytomegalovirus serostatus. Among about 400 genotyped donors of the cohort, an average of roughly 230,000 unique TCR beta nucleotide sequences was sequenced per donor, of which about 18% were non-productive. In the later analysis, no new phenotypic data were used to find candidate immune exposures; instead, reliance was placed on TCR beta sequences and their occurrence across donors. Donor age, sex, ethnicity and CMV serostatus were compiled together with the repertoire data. To predict cytomegalovirus infection status, the study brought together high-throughput TCR immunosequencing, statistical association of individual TCRs with disease status, and machine learning. To study patterns of TCR occurrence, a later analysis re-analyzed previously published TCR beta repertoires from 650 to 750 donors and added high-resolution HLA genotyping. About 320 gigabases of sequencing data and 78 million or so unique TCR sequences were included in an early release covering several hundred HLA-typed donors. Typing coverage varied by locus: 629-630 donors for A, B, C, DRB1 and DQB1; roughly 560 for DQA1; more than 600 for DPA1; approximately 450 for DPB1. What the authors observed across the whole study: In a later analysis, HLA-associated TCR beta chains showed more clonal expansion and lower generation probabilities than non-associated chains that were equally common. It was suggested by the authors that the approach could potentially be generalized to other disease states and immunological phenotypes. Most TCR sequences were seen in very few donors, while some public TCRs were found in many individuals. The sequencing pipeline was judged likely to have produced a cluster of highly shared sequence variants as a technical artifact. The classifier was reported to diagnose cytomegalovirus status with high specificity and sensitivity in both the original cohort and the validation cohort. Because HLA typing was unavailable for some donors at each locus, only the typed subset was used in association tests. The study listed 164 TCR beta chains as associated with cytomegalovirus. When HLA alleles, especially DR and DQ, strongly co-occurred, TCR associations were difficult to assign to individual alleles. According to a later analysis, most CMV-associated TCR beta chains appeared to be HLA-restricted, and the HLA associations seemed to be driven largely by CMV exposure. For the cohort, immune exposure information was limited to CMV serostatus. In a later analysis, several top co-occurrence clusters were reported to appear linked to parvovirus B19, influenza, CMV and Epstein-Barr virus. According to a later analysis, TCR association rates differed among HLA loci, with DRB1 alleles showing the most associated TCRs and HLA-C alleles showing the fewest. A further reported finding was that TCR beta sequences accurately predicted the HLA-A and HLA-B alleles for most subjects in the first cohort. Some 16 rarely observed V segments, including chromosome 9 orphons, were excluded from the earlier analysis of 550 to 700 of the donors because counts were too low. In a later genetic analysis, a missense DCLRE1C variant was associated with V-gene and J-gene trimming of TCR beta chains, and the association was replicated in an independent cohort. The cohort was sequenced for TCR beta chains only, and without alpha or paired-chain data the features that could be detected were limited. Correlated functional status among segregating V segments might be attributable to linkage disequilibrium, but an unknown experimental factor could not be ruled out. Presence/absence analyses assumed roughly uniform sequencing depth across donors, an assumption that may not hold. The 87-base-pair reads could not distinguish some IMGT-functional V segments, including TRBV6-2 and TRBV6-3, so those segments were excluded. A few of the identified cytomegalovirus-associated TCR beta chains were confirmed in vitro to be specific for cytomegalovirus antigens. In a later genetic analysis, fewer N-insertions in productive TCRs were reported among donors in an Asian-associated ancestry cluster than the roughly 700-donor mean. Specific HLA alleles were associated with 16,951 TCR beta sequences at a false discovery rate of 0.05 in a later analysis. In an earlier analysis of 587 of the donors, most TCR beta V segments appeared in productive rearrangements about 87% or about 30% of the time, broadly matching IMGT annotations.

In total, roughly 710 healthy bone marrow donors made up the cohort. All cohort members were sampled while nominally healthy, although unrecorded immune exposures were likely present. The donor tested CMV seronegative, placing the donor among the 350 or so seronegative members of the cohort. A peripheral blood sample was collected from each donor, and TCR beta sequencing was performed on peripheral blood mononuclear cells. Genomic DNA extraction from the blood cell samples was performed with the Qiagen DNeasy Blood Extraction Kit. The receptor's source is a female donor in good health and CMV-seronegative. Sequencing was performed on PBMCs. Recombination joined TRBV28 with TRBJ2-5; TRBD2 might be the D gene, on 6 matching bases. The DNA sequence follows: TGTGCCAGCAGGCGGTTCGGGGGCCAAGAGACCCAGTACTTC. This codes for CASRRFGGQETQYF.